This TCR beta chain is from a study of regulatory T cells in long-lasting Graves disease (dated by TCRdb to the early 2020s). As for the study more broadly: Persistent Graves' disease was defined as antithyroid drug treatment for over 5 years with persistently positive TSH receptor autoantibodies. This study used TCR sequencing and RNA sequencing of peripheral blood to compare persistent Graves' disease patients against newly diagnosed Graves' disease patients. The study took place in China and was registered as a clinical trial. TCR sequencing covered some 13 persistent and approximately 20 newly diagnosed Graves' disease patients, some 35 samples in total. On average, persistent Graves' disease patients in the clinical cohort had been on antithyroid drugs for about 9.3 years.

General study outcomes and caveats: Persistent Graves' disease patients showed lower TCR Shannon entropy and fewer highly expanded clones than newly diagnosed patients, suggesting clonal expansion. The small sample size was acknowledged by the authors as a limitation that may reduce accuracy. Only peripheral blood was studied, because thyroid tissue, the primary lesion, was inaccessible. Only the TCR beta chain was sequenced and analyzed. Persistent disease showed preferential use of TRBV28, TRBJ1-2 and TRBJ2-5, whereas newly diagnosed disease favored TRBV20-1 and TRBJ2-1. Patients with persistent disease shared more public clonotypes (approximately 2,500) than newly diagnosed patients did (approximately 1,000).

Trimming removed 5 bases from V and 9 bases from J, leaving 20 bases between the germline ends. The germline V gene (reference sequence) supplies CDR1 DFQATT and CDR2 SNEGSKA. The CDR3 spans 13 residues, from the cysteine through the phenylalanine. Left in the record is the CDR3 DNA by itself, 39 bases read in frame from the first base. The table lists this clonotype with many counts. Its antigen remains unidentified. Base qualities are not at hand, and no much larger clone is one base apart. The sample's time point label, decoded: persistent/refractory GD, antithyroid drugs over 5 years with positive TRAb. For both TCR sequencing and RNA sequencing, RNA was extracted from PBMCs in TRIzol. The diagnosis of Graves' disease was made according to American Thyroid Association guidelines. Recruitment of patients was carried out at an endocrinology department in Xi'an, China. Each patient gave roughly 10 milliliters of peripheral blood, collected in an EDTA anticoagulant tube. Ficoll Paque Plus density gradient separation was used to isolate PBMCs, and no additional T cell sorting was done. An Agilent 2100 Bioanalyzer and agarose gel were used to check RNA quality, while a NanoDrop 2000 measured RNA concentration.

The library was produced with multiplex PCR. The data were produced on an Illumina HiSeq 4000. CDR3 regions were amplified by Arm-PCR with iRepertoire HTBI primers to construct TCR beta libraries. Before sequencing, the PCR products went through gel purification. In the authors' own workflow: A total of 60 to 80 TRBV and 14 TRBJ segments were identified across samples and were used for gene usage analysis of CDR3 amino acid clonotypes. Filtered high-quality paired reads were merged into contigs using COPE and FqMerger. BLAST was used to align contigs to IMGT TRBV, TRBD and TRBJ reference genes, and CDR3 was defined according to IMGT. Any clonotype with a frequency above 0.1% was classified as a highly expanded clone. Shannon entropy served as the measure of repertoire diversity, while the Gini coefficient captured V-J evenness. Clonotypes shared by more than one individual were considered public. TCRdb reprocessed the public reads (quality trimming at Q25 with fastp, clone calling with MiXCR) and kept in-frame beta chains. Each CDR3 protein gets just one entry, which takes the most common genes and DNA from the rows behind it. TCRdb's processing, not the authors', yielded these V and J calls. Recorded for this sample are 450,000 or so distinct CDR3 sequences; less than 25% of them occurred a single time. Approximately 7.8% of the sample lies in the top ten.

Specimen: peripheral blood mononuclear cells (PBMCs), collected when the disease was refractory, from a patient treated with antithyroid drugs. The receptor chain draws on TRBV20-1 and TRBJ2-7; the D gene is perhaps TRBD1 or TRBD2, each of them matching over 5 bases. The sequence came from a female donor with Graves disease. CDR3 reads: CSAWDPMTSSQYF. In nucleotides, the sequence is TGCAGTGCTTGGGACCCCATGACGTCGTCGCAGTACTTC.